This T cell receptor (beta chain) appears in the sequencing data of a study of shared clonotypes between healthy human individuals. Whole-study results and caveats: The sampled material consisted only of blood, and tissue repertoires are likely to differ.

TCRdb's copy holds only in-frame clones and misses some; the assay was immunoSEQ multiplex PCR. The sample consists of about 2.4 million clones, more than 80% of them appearing once. On this clone: Antigen specificity is unknown.

Trimming removed 8 bases at V and 8 bases at J, with 15 bases between. CDR3 length equals 12 residues. Germline V gives CDR1 MDHEN, CDR2 SYDVKM. This TCR was recovered from a man between 18 and 35 years old in good health. The rearrangement uses TRBV28 and TRBJ1-2; the D is unclear. Sequenced material: naive CD4+ T cells sorted from blood. The subset denotes: CD45RA+ positively selected. CDR3 nucleotides: TGTGCCAGCCAACAGACTGGAGGCGGCTACACCTTC. It specifies CASQQTGGGYTF.